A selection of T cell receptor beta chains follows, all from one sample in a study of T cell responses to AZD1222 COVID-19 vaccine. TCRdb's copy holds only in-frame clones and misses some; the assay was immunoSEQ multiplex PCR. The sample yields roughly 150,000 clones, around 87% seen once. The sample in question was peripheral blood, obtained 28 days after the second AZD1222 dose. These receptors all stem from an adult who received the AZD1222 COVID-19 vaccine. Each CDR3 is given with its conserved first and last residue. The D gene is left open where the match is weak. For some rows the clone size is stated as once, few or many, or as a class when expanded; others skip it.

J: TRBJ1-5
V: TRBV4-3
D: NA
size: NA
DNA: TGCGCCAGCAGCCAAGCGGCCAATCAGCCCCAGCATTTT
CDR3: CASSQAANQPQHF

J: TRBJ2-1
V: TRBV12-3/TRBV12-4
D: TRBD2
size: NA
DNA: TGTGCTACCGGCAGGGCGGGGGTCAATGAGCAGTTCTTC
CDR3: CATGRAGVNEQFF

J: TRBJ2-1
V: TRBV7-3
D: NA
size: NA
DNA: TGTGCCAGCAGCTTCTCCGGGACTCGCCGCAATGAGCAGTTCTTC
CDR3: CASSFSGTRRNEQFF

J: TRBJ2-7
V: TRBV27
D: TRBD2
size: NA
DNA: TGTGCCAGCAGTTTTTCAGGGACTAGCGGATATTCCTACGAGCAGTACTTC
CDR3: CASSFSGTSGYSYEQYF

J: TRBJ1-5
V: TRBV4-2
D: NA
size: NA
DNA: TGTGCCAGCAGCCAAGTAACCGGTCAGCCCCAGCATTTT
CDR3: CASSQVTGQPQHF

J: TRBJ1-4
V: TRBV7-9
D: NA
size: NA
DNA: TGTGCCAGCAGCTTACAGGGCCTTAATGAAAAACTGTTTTTT
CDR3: CASSLQGLNEKLFF

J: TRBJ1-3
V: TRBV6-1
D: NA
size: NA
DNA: TGTGCCAGCAGTGAAGCGAGGGCGGCAGCCTCTGGAAACACCATATATTTT
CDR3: CASSEARAAASGNTIYF

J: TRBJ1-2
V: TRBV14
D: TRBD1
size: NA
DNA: TGTGCCAGCAGCCATGGCCAGGGGGCTTCGATTAACTATGGCTACACCTTC
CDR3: CASSHGQGASINYGYTF

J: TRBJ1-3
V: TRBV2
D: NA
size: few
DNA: TGTGCCAGCACCTCGACACGGATCTCTGGAAACACCATATATTTT
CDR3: CASTSTRISGNTIYF

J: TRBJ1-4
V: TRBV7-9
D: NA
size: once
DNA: TGTGCCAGCAGCTTCAAGGCTGGGGTTTCGGATGAAAAACTGTTTTTT
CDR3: CASSFKAGVSDEKLFF

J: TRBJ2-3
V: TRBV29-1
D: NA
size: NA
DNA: TGCAGCACCCGAAGGCAGTCTAGCACAGATACGCAGTATTTT
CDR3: CSTRRQSSTDTQYF

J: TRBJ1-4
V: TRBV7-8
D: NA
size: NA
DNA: TGTGCCAGCAGCCCGGGGGCTCGGGAAAAACTGTTTTTT
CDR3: CASSPGAREKLFF

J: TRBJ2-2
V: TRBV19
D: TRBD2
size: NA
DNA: TGTGCCAGTAGTCCCAAGGGACTAGCGGGAGCCGGGGAGCTGTTTTTT
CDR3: CASSPKGLAGAGELFF

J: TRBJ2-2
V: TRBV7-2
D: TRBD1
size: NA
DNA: TGTGCCAGCAGCTCCAGGGGAAAGGACAGGGGTTGGAACACCGGGGAGCTGTTTTTT
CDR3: CASSSRGKDRGWNTGELFF

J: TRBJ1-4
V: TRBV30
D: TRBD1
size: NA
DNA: TGTGCCTGGAGTCAGGGGACAGCTAATGAAAAACTGTTTTTT
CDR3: CAWSQGTANEKLFF

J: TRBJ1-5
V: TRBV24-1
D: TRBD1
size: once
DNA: TGTGCCACCAGTAGGGACAGCTATCAGCCCCAGCATTTT
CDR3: CATSRDSYQPQHF

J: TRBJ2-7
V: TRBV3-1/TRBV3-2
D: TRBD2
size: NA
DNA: TGTGCCAGCACCACAGCGGGAAGGCCCTCCTACGAGCAGTACTTC
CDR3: CASTTAGRPSYEQYF

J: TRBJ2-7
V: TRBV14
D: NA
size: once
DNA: TGTGCCAGCAGCCAAAGTCCCCTCTACGAGCAGTACTTC
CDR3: CASSQSPLYEQYF

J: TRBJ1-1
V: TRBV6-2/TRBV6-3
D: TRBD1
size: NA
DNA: TGTGCCAGCAGTTATGAGACAGGGGGGCCGAACACTGAAGCTTTCTTT
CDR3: CASSYETGGPNTEAFF

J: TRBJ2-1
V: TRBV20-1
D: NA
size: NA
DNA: TGCAGTGCTAGCCTTGGTGAGCAGTTCTTC
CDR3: CSASLGEQFF

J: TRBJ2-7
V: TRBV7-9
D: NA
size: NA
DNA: TGTGCCAGCAGGCAGACAGGTGGCCTCTCCTACGAGCAGTACTTC
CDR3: CASRQTGGLSYEQYF

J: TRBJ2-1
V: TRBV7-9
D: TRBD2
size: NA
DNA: TGTGCCAGCAGCTTAGACCTAGCGGGAGTCGATGAGCAGTTCTTC
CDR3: CASSLDLAGVDEQFF

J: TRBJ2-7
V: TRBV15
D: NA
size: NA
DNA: TGTGCCACCAGCAGGGTCCAGGGGTACGAGCAGTACTTC
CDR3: CATSRVQGYEQYF

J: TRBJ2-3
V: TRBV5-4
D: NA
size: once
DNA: TGTGCCAGCAGCTTGGAAGGTGCTAGCACAGATACGCAGTATTTT
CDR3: CASSLEGASTDTQYF

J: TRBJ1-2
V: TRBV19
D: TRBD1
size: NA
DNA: TGTGCCAGTATCAACACAGGGGACTATGGCTACACCTTC
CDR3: CASINTGDYGYTF

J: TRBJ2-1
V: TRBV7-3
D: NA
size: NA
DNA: TGTGCCAGCAGCTTAACTTCGGCTCCCGGCGAGCAGTTCTTC
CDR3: CASSLTSAPGEQFF

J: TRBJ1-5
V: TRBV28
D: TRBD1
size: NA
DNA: TGTGCCAGCAGTCCCAGACAGGGATCCCACCGGCCCCAGCATTTT
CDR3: CASSPRQGSHRPQHF

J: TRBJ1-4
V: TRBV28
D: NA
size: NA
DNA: TGTGCCAGCAAATCATTATCGGTGCCCTCGGAAAAACTGTTTTTT
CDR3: CASKSLSVPSEKLFF

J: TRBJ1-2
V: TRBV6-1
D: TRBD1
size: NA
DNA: TGTGCCAGCAGTGAACGACAGGGCGGCTATGGCTACACCTTC
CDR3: CASSERQGGYGYTF

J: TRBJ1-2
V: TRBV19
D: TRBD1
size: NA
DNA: TGTGCCAGTAGTCTAAGGGCTCGTGGGACAGCACTACACTATGGCTACACCTTC
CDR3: CASSLRARGTALHYGYTF

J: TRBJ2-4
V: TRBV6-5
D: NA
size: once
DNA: TGTGCCAGCAGTTCCAAAAACATTCAGTACTTC
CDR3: CASSSKNIQYF

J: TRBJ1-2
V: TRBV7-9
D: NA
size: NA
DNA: TGTGCCAGCAGCTTAGCCCCGGACACCGGCTACACCTTC
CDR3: CASSLAPDTGYTF

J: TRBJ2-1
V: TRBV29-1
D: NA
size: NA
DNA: TGCAGCGTTGAAATACTCCTACACAATGAGCAGTTCTTC
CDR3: CSVEILLHNEQFF

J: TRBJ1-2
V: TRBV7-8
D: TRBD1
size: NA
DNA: TGTGCCAGCAGCTTCGCCGGACAGGGGGGGTATGGCTACACCTTC
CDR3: CASSFAGQGGYGYTF

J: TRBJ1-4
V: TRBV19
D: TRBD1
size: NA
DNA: TGTGCCAGTAGTATCGACAGGGCTAATGAAAAACTGTTTTTT
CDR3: CASSIDRANEKLFF

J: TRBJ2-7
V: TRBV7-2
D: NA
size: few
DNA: TGTGCCAGCAGTAGAGGTGGACAGCGCTCCTACGAGCAGTACTTC
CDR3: CASSRGGQRSYEQYF

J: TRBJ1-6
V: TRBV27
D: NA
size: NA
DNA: TGTGCCAGCAGTTTAGGGCAGGCCACTTCACCCCTCCACTTT
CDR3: CASSLGQATSPLHF